These 10 T cell receptor beta chains were sequenced from one sample in a study of cytomegalovirus exposure and HLA in healthy donors. The PCR had 60 Vbeta and 13 Jbeta primers. Method: immunoSEQ multiplex PCR; TCRdb's copy keeps in-frame clones and lacks some. This sample has roughly 150,000 clones, with over 70% found just once. Sequences were obtained from PBMCs. The source of these receptors is a woman aged 40-49 years in good health and CMV-seronegative.

The rearrangement uses TRBV6-6 and TRBJ1-5, with 8 bases matching TRBD1. V lost 8 bases and J lost 4; bases outside the gene matches: 1. CDR3 size: 12 residues. The germline V gene encodes CDR1 MNHNY and CDR2 SVGAGI (reference sequence). The CDR3, as DNA: TGTGCCAGCGGACAGGGTAATCAGCCCCAGCATTTT. Its protein product is CASGQGNQPQHF.

This chain joins TRBV7-6 and TRBJ1-3; D is perhaps TRBD1 (5 bases). Germline V gene lookup returns CDR1 SGHVS and CDR2 FNYEAQ. This CDR3 comprises 17 residues. V lost 5 bases, J lost 0 bases, and 17 bases lay in between. CDR3 in DNA: TGTGCCAGCAGCCCAACCACCAGGGAGGACTCTGGAAACACCATATATTTT. Translation: CASSPTTREDSGNTIYF.

As concerns this clone: Other DNA variants within this sample encode the same CDR3. The gene calls are TRBV28 and TRBJ1-2; D gene ambiguous. Trimming took 2 bases from V and 2 from J, leaving 3 bases between them. The V gene's germline CDR1 is MDHEN and CDR2 SYDVKM. The CDR3 contains 12 residues. The DNA of the CDR3 is TGTGCCAGCAGTTTACTGAACTATGGCTACACCTTC. Translation gives CASSLLNYGYTF.

This chain links TRBV7-2 with TRBJ2-5, with D perhaps matching TRBD1 (6 bases). The J call may be mistaken, given a closer DNA end match to TRBJ2-7. The CDR3 spans 14 residues. CDR1 is SGHTA and CDR2 is FQGNSA in the germline V gene. The CDR3 is CASSLGRGAYEQYF. The CDR3 nucleotides are TGTGCCAGCAGCTTAGGCAGGGGAGCCTACGAGCAGTACTTC.

The chain couples TRBV2 to TRBJ1-5; D uncertain. V lost 4 bases and J 4 bases, leaving 5 bases between the germline ends. CDR1 is SNHLY and CDR2 is FYNNEI in the germline V gene. The CDR3 covers 12 residues. CDR3 coding DNA: TGTGCCAGCAGTGGGGCGAATCAGCCCCAGCATTTT. Its protein is CASSGANQPQHF.

The chain employs TRBV7-6 and TRBJ2-3; D not resolved. CDR1 is SGHVS, CDR2 FNYEAQ, per germline. Between the trimmed V and J ends, which lost 1 base and 1 base, there was a span of 6 bases. The CDR3 runs 14 residues. CDR3 coding DNA: TGTGCCAGCAGCTTAGTCCCGGGCACAGATACGCAGTATTTT. Its translation: CASSLVPGTDTQYF.

This chain joins TRBV19 and TRBJ1-4; 8 positions match TRBD1. Germline lookup yields CDR1 LNHDA and CDR2 SQIVND (reference sequence). With 7 bases clipped from V and 4 bases from J, the junction kept 14 bases outside the gene matches. This CDR3 is built from 17 residues. Here the CDR3 reads CASTRTGLEGVNEKLFF. For the CDR3, the DNA is TGTGCCAGTACCCGGACAGGGCTTGAGGGAGTTAATGAAAAACTGTTTTTT. Using reference TRBV19 and TRBJ1-4 for the parts outside the CDR3, the full variable domain is DGGITQSPKYLFRKEGQNVTLSCEQNLNHDAMYWYRQDPGQGLRLIYYSQIVNDFQKGDIAEGYSVSREKKESFPLTVTSAQKNPTAFYLCASTRTGLEGVNEKLFFGSGTQLSVL.

This sequence joins TRBV7-6 and TRBJ2-1; 7 nucleotides agree with TRBD2. This CDR3 region has 17 residues. Germline values: CDR1 SGHVS, CDR2 FNYEAQ. Trimming at V came to 5 bases and at J to 1 base, leaving 11 bases not matched to a gene. CDR3 bases: TGTGCCAGCAGCCTAAGTGGGGGGGATCCGTCCTACAATGAGCAGTTCTTC. Translation gives CASSLSGGDPSYNEQFF.

The genes are TRBV5-6 and TRBJ2-7; a possible D gene is TRBD1 (6 bases). The CDR3 covers 17 residues. V gave up 4 bases and J gave up 1 base, with 21 bases separating them. In germline, CDR1 is SGHDT, CDR2 YYEEEE. CDR3 region: CASSVFPGQLISYEQYF. CDR3 DNA sequence: TGTGCCAGCAGCGTCTTTCCGGGACAACTGATTTCCTACGAGCAGTACTTC.

This clone occurred a few times. The rearrangement uses TRBV18 and TRBJ1-5, with D possibly being TRBD1 (6 bases). V lost 1 base, J lost 5 bases, and 12 bases lay in between. Germline values: CDR1 KGHSH, CDR2 LQKENI. The CDR3 runs 15 residues. For the CDR3, the DNA is TGTGCCAGCTCACCACAGGGGACATATCATCAGCCCCAGCATTTT. It specifies CASSPQGTYHQPQHF.